This T cell receptor (beta chain) is drawn from a study of CD8 T cells in ankylosing spondylitis. Study-level results: Clones linked to disease were reported to show significant enrichment in matched ankylosing spondylitis synovial fluid. Prior literature has documented some motif variants in synovial fluid and blood from reactive arthritis.

This CDR3 contains 15 residues. V lost 2 bases and J 0 bases, leaving 9 bases between the germline ends. The germline gives CDR1 SGHDT, CDR2 YYEEEE. This clonotype was picked up many times. Its specificity is unknown. Making use of molecular barcodes, quantitative 5'-RACE generated TCR beta libraries. One entry per CDR3 protein, called by TCRdb with MiXCR from the 5' RACE reads. This table holds roughly 120,000 distinct CDR3 sequences, around 7% found once. Material: blood, either unsorted or a sorted T cell fraction (not recorded which). The chain uses TRBV5-6 and TRBJ2-1; D call uncertain. The sequence was collected from a male donor with ankylosing spondylitis or in good health (not recorded which). CDR3 bases: TGTGCCAGCAGCTTTCCCGGAAGCTCCTACAATGAGCAGTTCTTC. Translating it yields CASSFPGSSYNEQFF. The whole variable domain, filled in from reference TRBV5-6 and TRBJ2-1, reads DAGVTQSPTHLIKTRGQQVTLRCSPKSGHDTVSWYQQALGQGPQFIFQYYEEEERQRGNFPDRFSGHQFPNYSSELNVNALLLGDSALYLCASSFPGSSYNEQFFGPGTRLTVL.